This T cell receptor (beta chain) originates from a study of graft-versus-host responses after intestinal transplantation. Across the whole study: Anti-thymocyte globulin served as induction for all recipients, who then took tacrolimus and steroids for about three years.

Comment on this clone: Its matching antigen is unknown.

The CDR3 is 15 amino acids. Germline V lookup: CDR1 GTSNPN, CDR2 SVGIG (reference sequence). With V trimmed by 0 bases and J by 5 bases, 7 bases remained unmatched. Study-level points and caveats: Among recipient marrow samples, GvH clones were found; some appeared first in ileum or blood.

Assay: immunoSEQ multiplex PCR; the TCRdb copy retains only in-frame clones and omits some. Of tens of thousands of clones listed, 91% are singletons. The J gene is TRBJ1-2, the V gene TRBV30; 9 bases are shared with TRBD1. The sample was unstimulated CD4+ T cells sorted from spleen or lymph node cells, taken before intestinal transplant. This receptor was taken from a human donor who received an intestinal transplant. The CDR3 DNA follows: TGTGCCTGGAGTGTAGGATACAGGGGGCGGTATGGCTACACCTTC. Amino acid sequence: CAWSVGYRGRYGYTF.